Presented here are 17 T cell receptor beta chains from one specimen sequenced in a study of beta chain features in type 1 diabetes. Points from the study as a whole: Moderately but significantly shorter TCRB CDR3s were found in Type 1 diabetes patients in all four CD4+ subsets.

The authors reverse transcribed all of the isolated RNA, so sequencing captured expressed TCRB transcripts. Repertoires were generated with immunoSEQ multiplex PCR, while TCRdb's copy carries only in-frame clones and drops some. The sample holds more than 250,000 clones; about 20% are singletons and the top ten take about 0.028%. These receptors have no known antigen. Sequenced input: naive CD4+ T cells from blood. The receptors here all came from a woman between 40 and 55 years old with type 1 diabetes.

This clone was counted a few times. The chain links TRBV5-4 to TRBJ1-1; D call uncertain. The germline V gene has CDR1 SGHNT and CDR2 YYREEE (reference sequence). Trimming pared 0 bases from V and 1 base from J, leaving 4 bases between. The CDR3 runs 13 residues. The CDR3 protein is CASSLARNTEAFF. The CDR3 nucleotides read TGTGCCAGCAGCTTGGCCAGGAACACTGAAGCTTTCTTT.

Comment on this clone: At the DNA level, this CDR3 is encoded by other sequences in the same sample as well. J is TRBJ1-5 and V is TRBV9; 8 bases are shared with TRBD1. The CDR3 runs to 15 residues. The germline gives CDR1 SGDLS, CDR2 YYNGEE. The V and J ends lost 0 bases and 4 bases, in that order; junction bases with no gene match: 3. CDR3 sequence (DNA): TGTGCCAGCAGCGTAGGACAGGGGAATAATCAGCCCCAGCATTTT. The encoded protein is CASSVGQGNNQPQHF.

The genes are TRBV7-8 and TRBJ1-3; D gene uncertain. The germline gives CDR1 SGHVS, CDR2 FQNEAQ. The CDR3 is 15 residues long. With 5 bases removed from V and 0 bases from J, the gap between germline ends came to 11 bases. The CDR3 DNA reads TGTGCCAGCAGCACATCGGGGAGCTCTGGAAACACCATATATTTT. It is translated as CASSTSGSSGNTIYF.

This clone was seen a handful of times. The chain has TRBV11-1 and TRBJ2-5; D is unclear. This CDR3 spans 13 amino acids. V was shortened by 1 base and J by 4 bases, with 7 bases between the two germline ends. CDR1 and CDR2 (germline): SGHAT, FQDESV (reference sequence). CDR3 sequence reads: CASSLVLGETQYF. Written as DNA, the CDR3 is TGTGCCAGCAGCTTAGTTCTCGGAGAGACCCAGTACTTC.

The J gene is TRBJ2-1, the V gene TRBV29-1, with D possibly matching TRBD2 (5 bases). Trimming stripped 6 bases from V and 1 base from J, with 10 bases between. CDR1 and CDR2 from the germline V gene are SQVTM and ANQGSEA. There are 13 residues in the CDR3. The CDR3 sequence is CSVGGGSYNEQFF. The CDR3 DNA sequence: TGCAGCGTGGGCGGAGGTTCCTACAATGAGCAGTTCTTC.

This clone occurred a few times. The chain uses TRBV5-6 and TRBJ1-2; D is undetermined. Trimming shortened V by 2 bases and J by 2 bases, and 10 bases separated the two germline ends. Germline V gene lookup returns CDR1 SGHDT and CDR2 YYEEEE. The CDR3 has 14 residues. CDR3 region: CASSFNVGNYGYTF. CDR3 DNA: TGTGCCAGCAGCTTCAATGTCGGGAACTATGGCTACACCTTC.

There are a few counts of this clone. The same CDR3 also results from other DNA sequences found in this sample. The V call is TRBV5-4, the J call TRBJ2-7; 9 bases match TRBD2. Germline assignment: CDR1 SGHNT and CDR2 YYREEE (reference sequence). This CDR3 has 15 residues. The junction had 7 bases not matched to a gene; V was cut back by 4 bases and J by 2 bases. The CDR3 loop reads CASSLTSGPTYEQYF. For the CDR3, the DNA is TGTGCCAGCAGCCTCACTAGCGGGCCTACCTACGAGCAGTACTTC. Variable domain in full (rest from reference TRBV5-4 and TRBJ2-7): ETGVTQSPTHLIKTRGQQVTLRCSSQSGHNTVSWYQQALGQGPQFIFQYYREEENGRGNFPPRFSGLQFPNYSSELNVNALELDDSALYLCASSLTSGPTYEQYFGPGTRLTVT.

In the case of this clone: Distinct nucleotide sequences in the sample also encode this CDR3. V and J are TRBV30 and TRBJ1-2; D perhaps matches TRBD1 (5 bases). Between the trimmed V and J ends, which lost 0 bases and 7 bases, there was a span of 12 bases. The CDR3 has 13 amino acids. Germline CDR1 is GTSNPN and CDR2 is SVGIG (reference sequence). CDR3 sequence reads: CAWSVRGGRGYTF. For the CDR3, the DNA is TGTGCCTGGAGTGTGCGGGGGGGACGTGGCTACACCTTC.

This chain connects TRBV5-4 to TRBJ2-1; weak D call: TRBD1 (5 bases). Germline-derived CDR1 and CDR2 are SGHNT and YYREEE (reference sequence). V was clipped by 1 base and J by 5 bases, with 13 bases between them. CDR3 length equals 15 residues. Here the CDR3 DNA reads TGTGCCAGCAGCTTGTCAGGCAGGGTAAACAATGAGCAGTTCTTC. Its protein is CASSLSGRVNNEQFF.

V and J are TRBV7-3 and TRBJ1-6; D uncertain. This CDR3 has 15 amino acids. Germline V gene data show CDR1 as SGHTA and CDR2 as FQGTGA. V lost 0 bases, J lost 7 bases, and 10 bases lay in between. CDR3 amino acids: CASSLTGHLNSPLHF. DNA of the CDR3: TGTGCCAGCAGCTTAACCGGTCACTTAAATTCACCCCTCCACTTT.

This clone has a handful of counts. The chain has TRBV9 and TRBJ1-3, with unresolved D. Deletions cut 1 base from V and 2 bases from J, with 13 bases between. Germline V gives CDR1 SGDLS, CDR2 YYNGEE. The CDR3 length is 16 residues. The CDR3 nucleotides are TGTGCCAGCAGCGTAAAGCTGGATACTACTGGAAACACCATATATTTT. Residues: CASSVKLDTTGNTIYF.

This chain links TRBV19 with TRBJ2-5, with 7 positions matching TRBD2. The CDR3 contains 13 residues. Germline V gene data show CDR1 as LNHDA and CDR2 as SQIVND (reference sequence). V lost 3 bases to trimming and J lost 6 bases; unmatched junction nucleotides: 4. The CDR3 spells CASSIGRDQTQYF. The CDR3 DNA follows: TGTGCCAGTAGTATTGGGAGGGACCAGACCCAGTACTTC.

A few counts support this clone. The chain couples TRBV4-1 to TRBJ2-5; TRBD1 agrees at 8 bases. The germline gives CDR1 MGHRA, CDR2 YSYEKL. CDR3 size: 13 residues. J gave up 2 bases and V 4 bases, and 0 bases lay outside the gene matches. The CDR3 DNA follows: TGCGCCAGCAGCCGGACAGGGCAAGAGACCCAGTACTTC. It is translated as CASSRTGQETQYF.

The CDR3 region is CATSRLTGTNEKLFF. DNA for the CDR3: TGTGCCACCAGCAGACTGACAGGCACTAATGAAAAACTGTTTTTT. V usage is TRBV15 and J usage is TRBJ1-4, with D perhaps matching TRBD1 (6 bases). The CDR3 contains 15 residues. Germline CDR1 LNHNV, CDR2 YYDKDF (reference sequence). Trimming pared 2 bases from V and 2 bases from J, leaving 9 bases between.

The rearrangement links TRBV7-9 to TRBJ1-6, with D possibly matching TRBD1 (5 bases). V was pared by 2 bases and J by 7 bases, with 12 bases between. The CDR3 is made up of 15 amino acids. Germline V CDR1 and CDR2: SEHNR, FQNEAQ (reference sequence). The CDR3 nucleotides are TGTGCCAGCAGCTTAAAAGGGGCTAAAAATTCACCCCTCCACTTT. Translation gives CASSLKGAKNSPLHF.

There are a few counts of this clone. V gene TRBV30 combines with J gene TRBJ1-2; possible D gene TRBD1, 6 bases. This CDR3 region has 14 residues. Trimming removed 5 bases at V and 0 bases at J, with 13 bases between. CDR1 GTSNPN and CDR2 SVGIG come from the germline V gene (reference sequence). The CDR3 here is CAWEGGSSNYGYTF. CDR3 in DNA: TGTGCCTGGGAAGGGGGATCTTCTAACTATGGCTACACCTTC. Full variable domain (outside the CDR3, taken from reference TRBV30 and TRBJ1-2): SQTIHQWPATLVQPVGSPLSLECTVEGTSNPNLYWYRQAAGRGLQLLFYSVGIGQISSEVPQNLSASRPQDRQFILSSKKLLLSDSGFYLCAWEGGSSNYGYTFGSGTRLTVV.

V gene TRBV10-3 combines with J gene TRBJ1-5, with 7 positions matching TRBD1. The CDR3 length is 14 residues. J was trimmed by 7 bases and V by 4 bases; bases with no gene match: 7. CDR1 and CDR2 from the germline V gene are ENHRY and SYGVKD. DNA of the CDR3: TGTGCCATCAGTGTTGAGGGGGCGGAACAGCCCCAGCATTTT. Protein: CAISVEGAEQPQHF.